These 8 T cell receptor beta chains originate from one sample sequenced in a study of OX40 agonist ivuxolimab in advanced cancers. The assay was immunoSEQ multiplex PCR, and TCRdb's table has in-frame clones only and misses some. This table holds over 55,000 clones, over 90% found once. The source material was CD4+ or CD8+ T cells sorted from blood, sampled in a trial of the OX40 agonist ivuxolimab. The source of these receptors is an adult with an advanced solid tumor such as melanoma, head and neck, liver or kidney cancer.

The chain employs TRBV5-4 and TRBJ2-7, with no clear D. This CDR3 contains 12 residues. Germline CDR1 SGHNT, CDR2 YYREEE (reference sequence). V gave up 0 bases and J gave up 3 bases, with 4 bases separating them. As DNA, the CDR3 is TGTGCCAGCAGCTTGGACGGCTACGAGCAGTACTTC. This gives the protein CASSLDGYEQYF.

The chain employs TRBV29-1 and TRBJ1-3, with 9 bases identical to TRBD1. Germline assignment: CDR1 SQVTM and CDR2 ANQGSEA. V trimming: 5 bases; J trimming: 1 base; junction bases outside the gene matches: 9. The CDR3 runs to 16 residues. DNA of the CDR3: TGCAGCGTTTTTGGAAGGACAGGGGAATCTGGAAACACCATATATTTT. As protein: CSVFGRTGESGNTIYF.

This chain uses TRBV7-9 with TRBJ1-6; unclear D gene. Per germline, CDR1 SEHNR and CDR2 FQNEAQ (reference sequence). This CDR3 region has 18 residues. Trimming stripped 0 bases from V and 0 bases from J, with 12 bases between. The CDR3 region has the DNA TGTGCCAGCAGCTTAGCGCCCCAAACTAGCTCCTATAATTCACCCCTCCACTTT. Its protein is CASSLAPQTSSYNSPLHF.

The chain joins TRBV27 to TRBJ2-5; D is possibly TRBD2 (5 bases). CDR3 size: 14 residues. V lost 7 bases and J lost 2, with 14 bases in between. Germline V lookup: CDR1 MNHEY, CDR2 SMNVEV (reference sequence). CDR3 residues: CASTTRGRQETQYF. CDR3 coding DNA: TGTGCCAGCACAACGAGAGGGCGGCAAGAGACCCAGTACTTC.

This sequence joins TRBV10-3 and TRBJ2-5, with 7 positions matching TRBD1. Germline V CDR1 and CDR2: ENHRY, SYGVKD. V lost 0 bases, J lost 2 bases, and 6 bases stayed unmatched. The CDR3 runs 16 residues. CDR3 DNA sequence: TGTGCCATCAGTGAGTCGACCCAGGGGGTTCAAGAGACCCAGTACTTC. This translates into CAISESTQGVQETQYF.

The chain links TRBV27 to TRBJ2-7; perhaps TRBD2 as D (5 bases). This CDR3 spans 21 amino acids. The ends were cut back, 8 bases at V and 1 base at J, with 36 bases in the middle. The germline V gene encodes CDR1 MNHEY and CDR2 SMNVEV (reference sequence). Here the CDR3 DNA reads TGTGCCAGCGCTTATATTACCCAACCCGCAGGCCCCACCCGACTATCCTACGAGCAGTACTTC. This gives the protein CASAYITQPAGPTRLSYEQYF.

The CDR3 bases are TGTGCCGTACCGACAGGGGTAAATAATGAAAAACTGTTTTTT. It translates to CAVPTGVNNEKLFF. The rearrangement links TRBV2 to TRBJ1-4; 8 positions agree with TRBD1. CDR1 and CDR2 (germline): SNHLY, FYNNEI. V was clipped by 11 bases and J by 4 bases; unmatched bases: 9. The CDR3 loop spans 14 amino acids.

This clone was recorded once. V usage is TRBV9 and J usage is TRBJ2-1; D could derive from TRBD1 or TRBD2 (5 bases each). V shed 2 bases and J shed 7 bases, with 16 bases lying between them. The CDR3 runs to 15 residues. Per the germline V gene, CDR1 is SGDLS and CDR2 is YYNGEE. The CDR3 region is CASSVWDGGANEQFF. The CDR3 DNA is TGTGCCAGCAGCGTTTGGGATGGGGGTGCAAATGAGCAGTTCTTC.